The 7 T cell receptor beta chains below come from one sample, sequenced in a study of blood T cell repertoires in COVID-19. The table came from immunoSEQ multiplex PCR; TCRdb's copy has only in-frame clones and leaves some out. The sample lists a few hundred thousand clones, roughly four fifths occurring once. The sequencing sample was made of peripheral blood. Source of these receptors: a man between 25 and 39 years old who had recovered from COVID-19.

The rearrangement joins TRBV25-1 to TRBJ2-2; 9 bases map to TRBD2. CDR1 is MGHDK, CDR2 SYGVNS, per germline. The CDR3 spans 16 residues. Trimming at V came to 1 base and at J to 7 bases, leaving 7 bases not matched to a gene. CDR3: CASSELSGGNGGELFF. The CDR3 nucleotides read TGTGCCAGCAGTGAATTGAGCGGGGGGAACGGCGGGGAGCTGTTTTTT. The full variable domain, with the rest looked up from reference TRBV25-1 and TRBJ2-2, is EADIYQTPRYLVIGTGKKITLECSQTMGHDKMYWYQQDPGMELHLIHYSYGVNSTEKGDLSSESTVSRIRTEHFPLTLESARPSHTSQYLCASSELSGGNGGELFFGEGSRLTVL.

This clone was observed a few times. The rearrangement links TRBV2 to TRBJ2-7, with a possible D match to TRBD1 (5 bases). Trimming took 6 bases from V and 2 from J, leaving 14 bases between them. CDR1 and CDR2 (germline): SNHLY, FYNNEI. The CDR3 loop spans 14 amino acids. The CDR3 sequence: CASREDNPTYEQYF. For the CDR3, the DNA is TGTGCCAGCAGAGAGGACAACCCGACCTACGAGCAGTACTTC.

J is TRBJ1-2 and V is TRBV5-1, with unresolved D. From germline, CDR1 is SGHRS and CDR2 YFSETQ. With 0 bases removed from V and 3 bases from J, the gap between germline ends came to 12 bases. CDR3 length equals 15 residues. The CDR3 region is CASSLAGDIDYGYTF. CDR3 DNA sequence: TGCGCCAGCAGCTTGGCAGGTGACATAGACTATGGCTACACCTTC. Full variable domain (missing parts from reference TRBV5-1 and TRBJ1-2): KAGVTQTPRYLIKTRGQQVTLSCSPISGHRSVSWYQQTPGQGLQFLFEYFSETQRNKGNFPGRFSGRQFSNSRSEMNVSTLELGDSALYLCASSLAGDIDYGYTFGSGTRLTVV.

This clone was counted a single time. The V gene is TRBV5-4, the J gene TRBJ1-1; D uncertain. CDR3 length: 13 residues. Germline loops: CDR1 SGHNT, CDR2 YYREEE (reference sequence). V was clipped by 4 bases and J by 0 bases, with 7 bases between them. The CDR3 reads CASSGEVNTEAFF. Written as DNA, the CDR3 is TGTGCCAGCAGCGGGGAGGTGAACACTGAAGCTTTCTTT. The variable domain in full, with the rest retrieved from reference TRBV5-4 and TRBJ1-1, is ETGVTQSPTHLIKTRGQQVTLRCSSQSGHNTVSWYQQALGQGPQFIFQYYREEENGRGNFPPRFSGLQFPNYSSELNVNALELDDSALYLCASSGEVNTEAFFGQGTRLTVV.

A few counts support this clone. The chain carries TRBV5-1 and TRBJ2-2; D is possibly TRBD2 (5 bases). V was trimmed by 1 base and J by 6 bases, leaving 13 bases between them. Looked up from germline, CDR1 is SGHRS and CDR2 is YFSETQ. The length of the CDR3 is 15 residues. The CDR3 region has the DNA TGCGCCAGCAGCTTGTCGGCTTCGAGGGCCGGGGAGCTGTTTTTT. Translating gives CASSLSASRAGELFF.

The chain carries TRBV19 and TRBJ1-3; TRBD1 aligns across 9 bases. The trim removed 9 bases at V and 4 bases at J, leaving 4 bases unmatched. Per the germline V gene, CDR1 is LNHDA and CDR2 is SQIVND (reference sequence). This CDR3 contains 13 residues. The CDR3 nucleotides are TGTGCCAGCAACAGGGGGCTCGGAAACACCATATATTTT. This sequence encodes CASNRGLGNTIYF.

V and J are TRBV19 and TRBJ2-1, with 11 nucleotides matching TRBD2. The CDR3 loop spans 15 amino acids. Per the germline V gene, CDR1 is LNHDA and CDR2 is SQIVND (reference sequence). J was trimmed by 4 bases and V by 6 bases; bases with no gene match: 5. The CDR3 nucleotides are TGTGCCAGTAGCCTGGGACTAGCGGATTACAATGAGCAGTTCTTC. This encodes CASSLGLADYNEQFF.